This T cell receptor (beta chain) was sequenced during a study of CD4 T cells in relation to SARS-CoV-2 and coronaviruses. About the research overall: TCR beta CDR3s were sequenced after roughly ten-day antigen culture of PBMCs. Crossreactive spike epitopes shared across donors were mapped to their HLA restriction. Negative control cultures got HIV-1 Nef peptides or no peptide.

Unexposed donor CD4+ T cells date from about 2011-2018, before the COVID-19 pandemic. The cells were cultured for over eight days before CD4+ T cells were isolated. Produced via immunoSEQ multiplex PCR; TCRdb's table is partial and in-frame only. The repertoire includes 20,000 to 25,000 clones, about 71% of them detected once, and about 16% sits in the top ten. As concerns this clone: The antigen is unknown.

Sequenced sample: CD4+ T cells from PBMCs, cultured in vitro. This clonotype was sampled from a human donor in good health.

CDR3 bases: TGTGCTAGTGGTCGGGAGGGATCCTACAATGAGCAGTTCTTC. Residues: CASGREGSYNEQFF. This chain links TRBV12-5 with TRBJ2-1; 8 nucleotides match TRBD2. The germline gives CDR1 LGHNT, CDR2 FRNRAP. Germline trimming cut 5 bases from V and 1 base from J; bases unmatched to any gene: 1. The CDR3 is made up of 14 amino acids.